Listed below are T cell receptor beta chains from one sample, sequenced in a study of T cells in localized non-small cell lung cancer. The data were produced by immunoSEQ multiplex PCR, yet TCRdb's version contains in-frame clones alone and is incomplete. Among under 2,000 clones listed, 20% to 25% were seen once. The starting material was normal lung tissue next to the tumor, obtained before any cancer treatment. Receptors originate from a woman between 35 and 75 years old with stage I lung adenocarcinoma. Each CDR3 is given with its conserved first and last residue. A D gene is named only where the DNA matches it firmly. Clone size appears in some rows only: once, few, many, or a class for an expanded clone.

>TRBD2|TRBV12-5|TRBJ2-3|-
TGTGCCTCCCAGCGGGGGGGGACAGATACGCAGTATTTT
CASQRGGTDTQYF
>-|TRBV30|TRBJ1-1|-
TGTGCCTGGAGCGCAGACAGTTATGCTGAAGCTTTCTTT
CAWSADSYAEAFF
>-|TRBV6-8|TRBJ1-6|few
TGTGCCAGCAGAAGCCAGGGAAGGTCACCCCTCCACTTT
CASRSQGRSPLHF
>TRBD1|TRBV18|TRBJ2-7|-
TGTGCCAGCTCACAAGACAGGGGCGAGCAGTACTTC
CASSQDRGEQYF
>-|TRBV19|TRBJ1-1|few
TGTGCCAGTAGTATAGGGCTGGGCACTGAAGCTTTCTTT
CASSIGLGTEAFF
>-|TRBV9|TRBJ2-7|large
TGTGCCAGCAGCGTTGACTCCACCTACGAGCAGTACTTC
CASSVDSTYEQYF
>-|TRBV5-1|TRBJ1-1|-
TGCGCCAGCAGAGAGGGGTCCCTGAACACTGAAGCTTTCTTT
CASREGSLNTEAFF
>-|TRBV19|TRBJ2-7|-
TGTGCCAGTAGTATTCGGGGGCCCTACGAGCAGTACTTC
CASSIRGPYEQYF
>-|TRBV5-1|TRBJ1-1|-
TGCGCCAGCAGCCAACAGGGAGGTGGAACTGAAGCTTTCTTT
CASSQQGGGTEAFF
>TRBD1|TRBV29-1|TRBJ1-1|-
TGCAGCGTTGATACAGGGGGAGGAACTGAAGCTTTCTTT
CSVDTGGGTEAFF
>-|TRBV11-3|TRBJ2-3|-
TGTGCCAGCAGCTTACGGGGTAAACCCTCAGATACGCAGTATTTT
CASSLRGKPSDTQYF
>-|TRBV25-1|TRBJ1-4|-
TGTGCCAGCAGTGAGTCGACCCCGGGACGAGTAAAACTGTTTTTT
CASSESTPGRVKLFF
>-|TRBV11-3|TRBJ1-1|large
TGTGCCAGCAGCTTAGGAGGGGATGACACTGAAGCTTTCTTT
CASSLGGDDTEAFF
>TRBD2|TRBV6-8|TRBJ2-2|few
TGTGCCATCAGAATAGCGGGGGGCGACACCGGGGAGCTGTTTTTT
CAIRIAGGDTGELFF
>-|TRBV7-5|TRBJ2-3|-
TGTGCCAGCAGACGGGGACTAGCGGGGCCTACTAGCACAGATACGCAGTATTTT
CASRRGLAGPTSTDTQYF
>-|TRBV9|TRBJ2-5|-
TGTGCCAGCAGCGTAGATTATGCGGCAGGAGGACGGCAAGAGACCCAGTACTTC
CASSVDYAAGGRQETQYF
>TRBD1|TRBV11-3|TRBJ1-2|large
TGTGCCAGCAGCTTAGGACCTTATTTCCAGGGGGAGGGTGGCTACACCTTC
CASSLGPYFQGEGGYTF
>TRBD1|TRBV11-3|TRBJ1-2|few
TGTGCCAGCTACCCCGGGACAGGCCGCTGGGGCTACACCTTC
CASYPGTGRWGYTF
>TRBD1|TRBV28|TRBJ2-5|-
TGTGCCAGCAGGGACAGGGGGGTTGTGGAGACCCAGTACTTC
CASRDRGVVETQYF
>-|TRBV11-3|TRBJ2-5|medium-sized
TGTGCCAGCAGCTGGAGCCGGGGGCAAGAGACCCAGTACTTC
CASSWSRGQETQYF
>TRBD1|TRBV4-1|TRBJ1-2|medium-sized
TGCGCCAGCAGCCAAGTGGATCAGACAGGGGTCGGCTACACCTTC
CASSQVDQTGVGYTF
>TRBD1|TRBV11-3|TRBJ1-3|medium-sized
TGTGCCAGCAGCTTGGCACAGGGGGTGGTTGGAAACACCATATATTTT
CASSLAQGVVGNTIYF
>-|TRBV6-8|TRBJ1-1|-
TGTGCCAGCTTCCAATGGGTTTATACTGAAGCTTTCTTT
CASFQWVYTEAFF
>-|TRBV25-1|TRBJ1-1|-
TGTGCCAGCAGTGACCTGGACGGAGACACTGAAGCTTTCTTT
CASSDLDGDTEAFF
>-|TRBV7-8|TRBJ2-4|-
TGTGCCAGCAGCGGACTAGCCAAAAACATTCAGTACTTC
CASSGLAKNIQYF
>-|TRBV18|TRBJ2-7|few
TGTGCCAGCTCACCACCTCAACGCCTCTACGAGCAGTACTTC
CASSPPQRLYEQYF
>-|TRBV9|TRBJ2-6|few
TGTGCCAGCAGTGAGGTCCTTAGCTCTGGGGCCAACGTCCTGACTTTC
CASSEVLSSGANVLTF
>-|TRBV6-8|TRBJ1-6|few
TGTGCCAGCAAAAGTCAGGGTCCGTCCTATAATTCACCCCTCCACTTT
CASKSQGPSYNSPLHF